The clone carrying this T cell receptor (beta chain) was detected ten times or more. Its antigen is still unknown. The data derive from a study of identical twins. Overall study findings and caveats: The more abundant beta clonotypes in cord blood had fewer insertions, and memory repertoires did not show this. Twins shared beta out-of-frame sequences in excess, but this excess was weaker.

The authors used template switching to add a universal primer site and gave cDNA unique molecular identifiers. TCRdb re-called the 5' RACE reads with MiXCR, one entry per CDR3 protein. The repertoire has about 1.7 million distinct CDR3 sequences, less than 35% of them found once; the top ten carry less than 0.35%. The germline V and J ends were trimmed by 3 bases and 6 bases, with 6 bases remaining between them. Germline loops: CDR1 DFQATT, CDR2 SNEGSKA (reference sequence). The CDR3 extends over 12 amino acids. The material sequenced was cord blood. The gene calls are TRBV20-1 and TRBJ1-6, with D perhaps TRBD1 (6 bases). The origin of this receptor is a newborn girl in good health. The CDR3 coding sequence is TGCAGTGCTAGCAGGGGTAATTCACCCCTCCACTTT. This codes for CSASRGNSPLHF.